This T cell receptor (beta chain) emerged from a study of T cells in localized non-small cell lung cancer (dated by TCRdb to 2019 to 2021). About the full investigation: The study examined T cell repertoires in under 300 patients with early-stage NSCLC and compared tumors with uninvolved tumor-adjacent lungs. All 250 or so NSCLC patients in the cohort were treatment-naive and had localized lung tumors that were resected. The mean age of the NSCLC patients was just over 65 years, with 120 to 150 men and 95 to 110 women. The paper's findings and limits, for the study overall: Uninvolved tumor-adjacent lung showed the highest T cell clonality, higher than tumor, which suggests more focused antigenic responses in the uninvolved tumor-adjacent lung. Because of the exploratory design, TCR variables were selected using unadjusted p-values without false-discovery rate correction. Of the top 100 tumor clones, a median of roughly 60 were detected in paired uninvolved adjacent lung; 28 were also among that lung's top 100. Because multi-region tumor sequencing was not performed, intratumor heterogeneity could not be ruled out. Longer overall survival was associated with higher T cell density in blood, whereas shorter survival was associated with higher clonality in adjacent lung.

At diagnosis, peripheral blood, uninvolved tumor-adjacent lung and tumor were collected and were preserved as a mix of fresh-frozen and FFPE material. For TCR repertoire profiling, the blood samples were analyzed as peripheral blood mononuclear cells. The immunoSEQ Assay was used to sequence TCR beta CDR3 regions from DNA. Regarding the original processing steps: T cell density was computed as TCR beta template counts normalized to usable DNA estimated by amplifying housekeeping genes. Richness was estimated with the preseqR package, extrapolating to 400,000 templates for PBMC samples and 120,000 templates for tissue samples. Clonality was defined as one minus Pielou's evenness. Tissue-enriched TCRs were identified through differential abundance testing performed on productive amino-acid clonotypes, with a minimum total count of 5 and an alpha of 0.1. The Jaccard Index and the Morisita Overlap Index were used to measure how much the repertoires overlapped between compartments. GLIPH grouped TCR beta CDR3s together with public tetramer-defined viral CDR3s, and a viral motif had to include at least three viral sequences and also show V-gene enrichment. In TCRdb, the immuneACCESS table is reduced to in-frame sequences with V and J assigned. These tables do not hold every clone; where another copy was compared, an unresolved V gene accounts for under half, and the others remain unexplained. The DNA gave D and trimming, while V, J and clone size come from that table. This sample lists around 140,000 clones; roughly 90% were detected once. Jointly, the top ten make up over 1.5% of the sample.

A word on this clone: Its target antigen remains unknown. No much larger clonotype is one base removed from it; base qualities were not supplied.

V was cut back by 2 bases and J by 3 bases, leaving a gap of 15 bases between them. The germline V gene supplies CDR1 SGDLS and CDR2 YYNGEE. The CDR3 spans 16 residues, from the cysteine through the phenylalanine. The only DNA kept is the CDR3, 48 bases in frame from the first base. The chain links TRBV9 with TRBJ1-3; D gene: possibly TRBD1, on 5 matching bases. The sample consisted of peripheral blood, taken before any cancer treatment. The TCR comes from a female donor at least 60 years old with stage I lung adenocarcinoma. The CDR3 here reads CASSVGAGFGGNTIYF. The DNA is TGTGCCAGCAGCGTTGGGGCAGGGTTCGGTGGAAACACCATATATTTT.